There are a few counts of the clone carrying this TCR beta chain. The data belong to a study of T-cell memory formation after mild COVID-19. The CDR3 has 16 amino acids. Germline values: CDR1 MNHEY, CDR2 SVGAGI. The V end lost 5 bases, the J end lost 0 bases, and 14 bases lay between the germline ends. TCRdb recomputed calls from the 5' RACE reads with MiXCR, one row per CDR3 protein. This table holds about 320,000 distinct CDR3 sequences, over 11% found once. Sequencing was performed on PBMCs or a T cell subset sorted from them (not recorded which). The TCR sequence derives from a man aged 18 to 35 who had mild COVID-19 (a few samples of this study predate the infection). Cell type and time point are not known. The V gene is TRBV6-5, the J gene TRBJ1-5; D is perhaps TRBD1 (5 bases). This CDR3 reads CASSTGHSLSNQPQHF. As DNA, the CDR3 is TGTGCCAGCAGTACCGGACATTCCCTTAGCAATCAGCCCCAGCATTTT.